What follows is one T cell receptor (beta chain) and its context. Its antigen is unidentified. The data belong to a study of cytomegalovirus exposure and HLA in healthy donors. Across the whole study: The approximately 120 validation repertoires matched the 666 first-cohort repertoires in platform, a later analysis reported.

General study findings and limits: The CMV antigen specificity of a few CMV-associated chains was confirmed through in vitro analysis.

This table comes from immunoSEQ multiplex PCR, and its TCRdb copy is limited to in-frame clones, with some not included. The sample shows roughly 250,000 clones, roughly 89% of them seen only once. The V gene lost 4 bases and the J gene lost 8 bases, with 16 bases spanning the gap. Looked up from germline, CDR1 is SGDLS and CDR2 is YYNGEE. The CDR3 contains 13 residues. This clonotype was sampled from a man between 18 and 35 years old in good health and CMV-seronegative. The rearrangement joins TRBV9 to TRBJ2-7; D possibly corresponds to TRBD1 (6 bases). Material: PBMCs. CDR3 DNA: TGTGCCAGCAGCCCCCATGGGACAATGAAGCAGTACTTC. The encoded protein is CASSPHGTMKQYF.